This T cell receptor (beta chain) was obtained from a study of technical replicates of blood from a few donors. CDR1 MGHRA and CDR2 YSYEKL come from the germline V gene. With 1 base removed from V and 4 bases from J, the gap between germline ends came to 17 bases. This CDR3 region has 16 residues. Data came from immunoSEQ multiplex PCR; TCRdb stores just in-frame clones and leaves some out. The data contain around 72,000 clones, under 99% of them singletons. The sequencing sample was made of T cells isolated from PBMCs. The V gene is TRBV4-1, the J gene TRBJ2-7; TRBD2 is a possible D gene (5 bases). This receptor was taken from a human donor in good health. The CDR3 coding sequence is TGCGCCAGCAGCCAAGCTTCCTCACTAGTTTTATACGAGCAGTACTTC. It encodes CASSQASSLVLYEQYF.